A selection of T cell receptor beta chains follows, all from one sample in a study of blood T cell repertoires in COVID-19. Measured with immunoSEQ multiplex PCR; TCRdb has only the in-frame clones, and not every one. The profile shows about 160,000 clones, about nine tenths of them singletons. The source material was peripheral blood. The source of these receptors is a woman aged 70-85 years with acute or convalescent COVID-19. The CDR3 runs from the conserved cysteine through the conserved F or W. The D gene is left open where the match is weak. Expanded clones are given a class, and other clones once, few, many or no size at all.

clone_size	v_call	j_call	d_call	cdr3_aa	cdr3_nt
.	TRBV9	TRBJ2-3	.	CASSVAGGRSPSADTQYF	TGTGCCAGCAGCGTAGCGGGGGGCAGGTCCCCGTCGGCAGATACGCAGTATTTT
.	TRBV30	TRBJ2-7	TRBD1	CAWSRGTGGSYEQYF	TGTGCCTGGAGCCGAGGGACAGGCGGATCCTACGAGCAGTACTTC
.	TRBV19	TRBJ1-2	.	CASSIQGTNYGYTF	TGTGCCAGTAGTATTCAGGGCACTAACTATGGCTACACCTTC
.	TRBV5-4	TRBJ2-7	TRBD2	CASSQPGLAPEQYF	TGTGCCAGCAGCCAACCGGGACTAGCTCCCGAGCAGTACTTC
.	TRBV7-2	TRBJ1-5	.	CASSLDRAINQPQHF	TGTGCCAGCAGCTTAGACAGGGCTATCAATCAGCCCCAGCATTTT
.	TRBV7-9	TRBJ2-2	.	CASSFARSTGELFF	TGTGCCAGCAGCTTCGCCAGGTCCACCGGGGAGCTGTTTTTT
.	TRBV13	TRBJ2-5	TRBD2	CASSSRLAGKGETQYF	TGTGCCAGCAGCTCCCGACTAGCGGGAAAGGGTGAGACCCAGTACTTC
.	TRBV5-4	TRBJ2-1	TRBD2	CASSPEAGGLNEQFF	TGTGCCAGCAGCCCTGAGGCGGGGGGTTTAAATGAGCAGTTCTTC
.	TRBV6-2/TRBV6-3	TRBJ1-5	.	CASSLQGYYSNQPQHF	TGTGCCAGCAGTCTACAGGGTTATTATAGCAATCAGCCCCAGCATTTT
.	TRBV5-1	TRBJ2-5	TRBD2	CASSLMGLAIETQYF	TGCGCCAGCAGCTTAATGGGACTAGCTATCGAGACCCAGTACTTC
.	TRBV4-3	TRBJ1-2	.	CASSQDLQGSYYGYTF	TGCGCCAGCAGCCAAGATCTCCAGGGATCCTACTATGGCTACACCTTC
.	TRBV5-1	TRBJ2-7	.	CASSGGTVYEQYF	TGCGCCAGCAGCGGCGGGACAGTCTACGAGCAGTACTTC
few	TRBV19	TRBJ1-1	.	CASSIGGRANTEAFF	TGTGCCAGTAGTATAGGCGGGCGAGCGAACACTGAAGCTTTCTTT
few	TRBV7-5	TRBJ1-1	.	CARSTGGDTEAFF	TGTGCCAGAAGCACCGGGGGGGACACTGAAGCTTTCTTT
.	TRBV3-1/TRBV3-2	TRBJ2-1	TRBD2	CASTQGAGTSGAGEQFF	TGTGCCAGCACCCAAGGCGCCGGGACTAGCGGGGCCGGTGAGCAGTTCTTC
.	TRBV5-1	TRBJ2-5	.	CASSPPYAQETQYF	TGCGCCAGCAGCCCGCCGTATGCGCAAGAGACCCAGTACTTC
.	TRBV4-2	TRBJ2-5	TRBD2	CASSRRTSEQETQYF	TGTGCCAGCAGCCGAAGGACTAGCGAACAAGAGACCCAGTACTTC
.	TRBV30	TRBJ1-4	.	CAWSSGSRGEKLFF	TGTGCCTGGAGTTCGGGGAGTCGGGGTGAAAAACTGTTTTTT
.	TRBV6-5	TRBJ1-5	.	CASIQDINQPQHF	TGTGCCAGCATACAGGACATCAATCAGCCCCAGCATTTT
few	TRBV7-8	TRBJ2-2	TRBD1	CASSAEGTRGLNGELFF	TGTGCCAGCAGCGCAGAAGGTACCAGGGGGCTCAACGGGGAGCTGTTTTTT
.	TRBV9	TRBJ2-1	TRBD2	CASSVGLAGVEQFF	TGTGCCAGCAGCGTAGGACTAGCGGGGGTAGAGCAGTTCTTC
.	TRBV5-1	TRBJ2-3	.	CASSLDRDTQYF	TGCGCCAGCAGCTTGGACAGAGATACGCAGTATTTT
.	TRBV5-1	TRBJ2-7	TRBD1	CASTRDRAALEQYF	TGCGCCAGCACCCGGGACAGGGCAGCACTCGAGCAGTACTTC
once	TRBV27	TRBJ1-2	TRBD1	CASRSQGASGYTF	TGTGCCAGCAGGTCACAGGGGGCGAGTGGCTACACCTTC
.	TRBV7-8	TRBJ1-2	TRBD1	CASSLILTGKFGYTF	TGTGCCAGCAGCTTAATTCTGACAGGGAAATTTGGCTACACCTTC
.	TRBV19	TRBJ1-2	.	CASSINPTGREGGYTF	TGTGCCAGTAGTATCAACCCGACGGGCCGCGAGGGCGGGTACACCTTC
.	TRBV29-1	TRBJ2-1	TRBD1	CSVEEQGATFNEQFF	TGCAGCGTTGAAGAGCAGGGGGCTACTTTCAATGAGCAGTTCTTC
.	TRBV28	TRBJ2-1	.	CASSFSGSSYNEQFF	TGTGCCAGCAGTTTTTCCGGGAGCTCCTACAATGAGCAGTTCTTC
.	TRBV6-5	TRBJ2-4	TRBD1	CASSYSWDSKNIQYF	TGTGCCAGCAGTTACTCATGGGACAGTAAAAACATTCAGTACTTC
.	TRBV11-2	TRBJ2-3	.	CASSLDLGGTDTQYF	TGTGCCAGCAGCTTAGATCTCGGGGGCACAGATACGCAGTATTTT
.	TRBV5-6	TRBJ1-4	.	CASSLEGRSEKLFF	TGTGCCAGCAGCTTGGAGGGGAGGAGTGAAAAACTGTTTTTT
once	TRBV7-9	TRBJ2-1	TRBD2	CASSLQLAGGYEQFF	TGTGCCAGCAGCTTACAGCTAGCGGGGGGATATGAGCAGTTCTTC
.	TRBV28	TRBJ1-4	TRBD1	CASRGRGRSNEKLFF	TGTGCCAGCAGGGGCAGGGGGAGGAGTAATGAAAAACTGTTTTTT
few	TRBV7-2	TRBJ1-5	.	CASSLRETSNQPQHF	TGTGCCAGCAGCCTACGGGAAACTAGCAATCAGCCCCAGCATTTT
.	TRBV6-1	TRBJ2-5	.	CASSERVGLETQYF	TGTGCCAGCAGTGAACGTGTCGGTCTGGAGACCCAGTACTTC
.	TRBV30	TRBJ1-5	.	CAWSPQGRGYNQPQHF	TGTGCCTGGAGTCCACAGGGTAGGGGGTACAATCAGCCCCAGCATTTT
.	TRBV6-5	TRBJ1-2	TRBD1	CASSSRGTGNYYGYTF	TGTGCCAGCAGTTCCCGTGGGACAGGGAACTACTATGGCTACACCTTC
few	TRBV6-2/TRBV6-3	TRBJ1-2	.	CASSYIGRDKVHGYTF	TGTGCCAGCAGTTACATCGGCAGGGACAAAGTGCATGGCTACACCTTC
.	TRBV18	TRBJ1-4	.	CASSPSSRDEKLFF	TGTGCCAGCTCACCGTCCTCCAGGGATGAAAAACTGTTTTTT
.	TRBV5-6	TRBJ1-6	.	CASSLTGSSYNSPLHF	TGTGCCAGCAGCTTGACCGGGAGCTCCTATAATTCACCCCTCCACTTT
.	TRBV5-1	TRBJ2-1	TRBD2	CASSLGGGPSSVGSYNEQFF	TGCGCCAGCAGCTTGGGGGGGGGTCCCTCTAGCGTAGGCTCCTACAATGAGCAGTTCTTC
.	TRBV29-1	TRBJ1-2	.	CSVDPPDRRGYTF	TGCAGCGTTGACCCGCCGGACAGACGTGGCTACACCTTC
.	TRBV7-2	TRBJ2-7	TRBD2	CASSLGLAGSYEQYF	TGTGCCAGCAGCTTAGGACTAGCGGGTTCCTACGAGCAGTACTTC